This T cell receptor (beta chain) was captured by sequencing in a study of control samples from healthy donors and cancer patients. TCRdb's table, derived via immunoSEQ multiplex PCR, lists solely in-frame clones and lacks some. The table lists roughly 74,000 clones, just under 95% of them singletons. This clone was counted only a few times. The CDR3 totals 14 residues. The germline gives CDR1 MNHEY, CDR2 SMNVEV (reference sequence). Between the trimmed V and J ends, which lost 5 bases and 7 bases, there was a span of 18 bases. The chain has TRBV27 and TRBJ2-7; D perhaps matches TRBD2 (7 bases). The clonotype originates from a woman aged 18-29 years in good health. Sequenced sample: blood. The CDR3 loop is CASSPAGGLGEQYF. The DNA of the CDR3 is TGTGCCAGCAGTCCCGCCGGGGGGCTGGGTGAGCAGTACTTC.